These T cell receptor beta chains were read from a single sample in a study of human T cells and chemical hapten exposure. One entry per CDR3 protein results from TCRdb running MiXCR on the RACE reads. The table lists 200,000 to 300,000 distinct CDR3 sequences, 7% to 10% of them singletons. The specimen comprised whole blood, sampled in connection with sensitization to the hapten diphenylcyclopropenone (DPC). The receptors were gathered from a woman aged 40 to 50 with alopecia areata. Some clones in this sample may be carry-over from other donors' samples. The CDR3 runs from the conserved cysteine through the conserved F or W. Each record gives: V gene, clone size, J gene, D gene, CDR3 DNA, CDR3 protein. The D gene is left open where the match is weak. Only some rows state a clone size, as once, few, many or a class for expanded clones.

>TRBV6-5|many|TRBJ2-7|NA
TGTGCCAGCAGTCGGGGGCCGGAGTACTACGTGCAGTACTTC
CASSRGPEYYVQYF
>TRBV7-9|NA|TRBJ2-3|TRBD2
TGTGCCAGCAGCTCCGGGACTAGCGGACCCACAGATACGCAGTATTTT
CASSSGTSGPTDTQYF
>TRBV12-3/TRBV12-4|NA|TRBJ1-2|NA
TGTGCCAGCAGTTCCCCGATGCAGGCATACACCTTC
CASSSPMQAYTF
>TRBV4-2|NA|TRBJ2-3|TRBD2
TGTGCCAGCAGCCAAGCGGCAACTAGCGGGAGGGCCTTGGCAGATACGCAGTATTTT
CASSQAATSGRALADTQYF
>TRBV9|NA|TRBJ2-3|TRBD2
TGTGCCAGCAGCGCCACTAGCGGGGGAGATACGCAGTATTTT
CASSATSGGDTQYF
>TRBV10-3|NA|TRBJ1-1|NA
TGTGCCATCAGTGGGAGGGAGGACACTGAAGCTTTCTTT
CAISGREDTEAFF
>TRBV7-3|NA|TRBJ1-1|TRBD1
TGTGCCAGCAGACTTGGGACAGGGCCCACTGAAGCTTTCTTT
CASRLGTGPTEAFF
>TRBV29-1|NA|TRBJ2-1|NA
TGCAGCGTTGAAGATCTTTCAGGGTGGGACTACAATGAGCAGTTCTTC
CSVEDLSGWDYNEQFF
>TRBV7-9|NA|TRBJ1-2|NA
TGTGCCAGCAGCTTAGAGGCAGCTAACTATGGCTACACCTTC
CASSLEAANYGYTF
>TRBV7-2|NA|TRBJ2-1|NA
TGTGCCAGCAGCTTAGGCGGACTTGGGTACAATGAGCAGTTCTTC
CASSLGGLGYNEQFF
>TRBV6-2/TRBV6-3|many|TRBJ1-5|NA
TGTGCCAGCAGCCCGTTGGGAGGCAATCAGCCCCAGCATTTT
CASSPLGGNQPQHF
>TRBV5-1|many|TRBJ2-1|TRBD2
TGCGCCAGCAGCAAATCTAGCGGGTACAATGAGCAGTTCTTC
CASSKSSGYNEQFF
>TRBV27|few|TRBJ2-2|TRBD2
TGTGCCAGCAGTGGGACTAGCGGGAGGGCGGGCACCGGGGAGCTGTTTTTT
CASSGTSGRAGTGELFF
>TRBV7-6|many|TRBJ2-3|TRBD1
TGTGCCAGCAGCCCGCAACAGGGAAGGGGGCCAGATACGCAGTATTTT
CASSPQQGRGPDTQYF
>TRBV10-3|few|TRBJ2-7|TRBD1
TGTGCCATCAGTGCGGTCAGGGGGCCCTACGAGCAGTACTTC
CAISAVRGPYEQYF
>TRBV7-3|NA|TRBJ2-1|NA
TGTGCCAGCAGCTTCCGGGTTAATCCCCCCTACAATGAGCAGTTCTTC
CASSFRVNPPYNEQFF
>TRBV4-3|few|TRBJ2-2|TRBD2
TGCGCCAGCAGCCAAGAAAGTAGGCGGGAGTACGGCACCGGGGAGCTGTTTTTT
CASSQESRREYGTGELFF
>TRBV11-2|few|TRBJ2-1|TRBD1
TGTGCCAGCAGCTTAGATGCAGGGGGCTACAATGAGCAGTTCTTC
CASSLDAGGYNEQFF
>TRBV18|NA|TRBJ1-5|NA
TGTGCCAGCTCACCTCAGTACATACGTAGCAATCAGCCCCAGCATTTT
CASSPQYIRSNQPQHF
>TRBV20-1|few|TRBJ1-5|NA
TGCAGTGCTAGAGATCTCCAGGCTGTTCAGCCCCAGCATTTT
CSARDLQAVQPQHF
>TRBV27|NA|TRBJ2-1|TRBD2
TGTGCCAGCAGTTTATACCCAGCGGGGGCCTACAATGAGCAGTTCTTC
CASSLYPAGAYNEQFF
>TRBV5-1|few|TRBJ1-5|NA
TGCGCCAGCAGCTTCGCTACAGGGATGGATCAGCCCCAGCATTTT
CASSFATGMDQPQHF